The rows below give T cell receptor beta chains drawn from one sample of a study of shared clonotypes between healthy human individuals. Method: immunoSEQ multiplex PCR; TCRdb's copy keeps in-frame clones and lacks some. Of more than 2 million clones in the sample, 85% to 95% are singletons; the top ten hold about 0.13%. Sequencing was performed on naive CD4+ T cells sorted from blood. The receptors were gathered from a man between 18 and 29 years old in good health. Each CDR3 is given with its conserved first and last residue. Fields, in order: J gene, D gene, V gene, clone size, CDR3 protein, CDR3 DNA. The D gene is left open where the match is weak. Not every row has a clone size; where given, it reads once, few, many or a size class.

TRBJ2-3 TRBD2 TRBV7-3 NA CASSLVPGGSTDTQYF TGTGCCAGCAGCTTAGTGCCGGGGGGATCCACAGATACGCAGTATTTT
TRBJ2-3 TRBD2 TRBV10-1 NA CASSGPPSGRAKDTQYF TGCGCCAGCAGTGGTCCACCTAGCGGGAGGGCGAAAGATACGCAGTATTTT
TRBJ1-5 TRBD1 TRBV23-1 NA CASSHSGTGNNQPQHF TGCGCCAGCAGTCATTCCGGGACAGGGAACAATCAGCCCCAGCATTTT
TRBJ2-5 TRBD2 TRBV6-6 NA CASRPGLAGGETQYF TGTGCCAGCAGACCGGGACTAGCGGGAGGAGAGACCCAGTACTTC
TRBJ1-1 NA TRBV29-1 NA CSVDLGAAEAFF TGCAGCGTTGATCTAGGGGCGGCTGAAGCTTTCTTT
TRBJ2-7 NA TRBV7-9 NA CASSSTGLALYEQYF TGTGCCAGCAGCTCGACGGGCCTAGCGCTCTACGAGCAGTACTTC
TRBJ2-3 NA TRBV19 NA CASSMWRAGTDTQYF TGTGCCAGTAGTATGTGGAGGGCGGGCACAGATACGCAGTATTTT
TRBJ2-1 TRBD2 TRBV5-4 NA CASSSRTSGVNEQFF TGTGCCAGCAGCTCCCGGACTAGCGGGGTCAATGAGCAGTTCTTC
TRBJ2-3 NA TRBV9 NA CASTARGWDTQYF TGTGCCAGTACCGCCCGGGGATGGGATACGCAGTATTTT
TRBJ1-6 NA TRBV27 NA CASSLPGIGSPLHF TGTGCCAGCAGTTTGCCGGGCATCGGTTCACCCCTCCACTTT
TRBJ1-3 TRBD1 TRBV5-6 NA CASSLDRGSINSGNTIYF TGTGCCAGCAGCTTAGACAGGGGTTCGATAAACTCTGGAAACACCATATATTTT
TRBJ2-4 NA TRBV15 NA CATSSPGLAKNIQYF TGTGCCACCAGCTCTCCAGGGTTGGCCAAAAACATTCAGTACTTC
TRBJ1-6 NA TRBV6-1 NA CASSEVGGGSYNSPLHF TGTGCCAGCAGTGAGGTGGGGGGAGGCTCCTATAATTCACCCCTCCACTTT
TRBJ2-7 TRBD2 TRBV15 once CATSRVSGALTSVIFSEQYF TGTGCCACCAGCAGAGTCTCCGGCGCCCTCACTAGCGTTATCTTTTCGGAGCAGTACTTC
TRBJ2-1 TRBD2 TRBV7-9 NA CASSLRGTRDNEQFF TGTGCCAGCAGCCTCCGGGGGACTAGAGACAATGAGCAGTTCTTC
TRBJ2-3 TRBD1 TRBV6-5 NA CASSPGTGRTDTQYF TGTGCCAGCAGCCCCGGGACAGGGAGGACAGATACGCAGTATTTT
TRBJ1-1 TRBD1 TRBV19 NA CATDRGKTEAFF TGTGCCACCGACAGGGGGAAGACTGAAGCTTTCTTT
TRBJ2-1 TRBD2 TRBV19 NA CASRVGLAGGGEQFF TGTGCCAGTAGGGTCGGACTAGCGGGAGGTGGTGAGCAGTTCTTC
TRBJ2-2 NA TRBV2 NA CASSEASRRRELFF TGTGCCAGCAGTGAAGCAAGCAGGAGGAGGGAGCTGTTTTTT
TRBJ2-1 NA TRBV19 NA CASSIRQATLANEQFF TGTGCCAGTAGTATCCGGCAGGCGACCTTAGCCAATGAGCAGTTCTTC
TRBJ1-5 TRBD1 TRBV6-6 once CASSLTGDQPQHF TGTGCCAGCAGTCTGACAGGGGATCAGCCCCAGCATTTT
TRBJ2-3 NA TRBV2 NA CASSGQSGDTQYF TGTGCCAGCAGTGGACAGTCCGGTGATACGCAGTATTTT
TRBJ1-1 NA TRBV7-2 NA CASSFSYMNTEAFF TGTGCCAGCAGTTTTAGCTACATGAACACTGAAGCTTTCTTT
TRBJ2-7 NA TRBV10-3 NA CVIRGSTYEQYF TGTGTCATCCGGGGGTCCACTTACGAGCAGTACTTC
TRBJ1-2 NA TRBV28 NA CASSLETARGYTF TGTGCCAGCAGTTTGGAGACGGCGCGCGGCTACACCTTC
TRBJ1-6 NA TRBV19 NA CATASSYNSPLHF TGTGCCACCGCCAGCTCCTATAATTCACCCCTCCACTTT
TRBJ2-7 NA TRBV20-1 NA CSARQDHEQYF TGCAGTGCTAGGCAGGACCACGAGCAGTACTTC
TRBJ2-1 TRBD2 TRBV2 NA CAKSGTGKTSGGPSEQFF TGTGCCAAATCCGGGACAGGGAAGACTAGCGGGGGGCCGAGTGAGCAGTTCTTC
TRBJ2-7 NA TRBV4-3 NA CASSQGVAGREQYF TGCGCCAGCAGCCAAGGGGTGGCAGGGCGGGAGCAGTACTTC
TRBJ1-6 NA TRBV5-6 NA CASSRKDNSPLHF TGTGCCAGCAGCAGAAAGGATAATTCACCCCTCCACTTT
TRBJ1-2 NA TRBV6-1 NA CASSSGPSPGYGYTF TGTGCCAGCAGTTCTGGACCTTCCCCCGGCTATGGCTACACCTTC
TRBJ2-3 NA TRBV10-3 NA CAISEASMSTDTQYF TGTGCCATCAGTGAGGCTAGCATGAGCACAGATACGCAGTATTTT
TRBJ2-5 TRBD1 TRBV6-5 NA CASSYSTGGSQETQYF TGTGCCAGCAGTTACTCCACAGGGGGGAGCCAAGAGACCCAGTACTTC
TRBJ2-2 TRBD2 TRBV25-1 NA CASSGPGLAAGELFF TGTGCCAGCAGTGGCCCGGGACTAGCGGCCGGGGAGCTGTTTTTT
TRBJ2-3 TRBD2 TRBV2 NA CASSEWRGVADTQYF TGTGCCAGCAGTGAATGGCGGGGGGTCGCAGATACGCAGTATTTT
TRBJ1-6 NA TRBV12-2 NA CASHTGQGKTNSPLHF TGTGCAAGTCATACCGGGCAAGGAAAGACTAATTCACCCCTCCACTTT
TRBJ1-1 NA TRBV18 NA CASSRGPGMNTEAFF TGTGCCAGCTCCCGAGGGCCCGGCATGAACACTGAAGCTTTCTTT
TRBJ1-5 NA TRBV7-5 NA CASSPGRQGAAQPQHF TGTGCCAGCAGCCCGGGGCGACAGGGGGCGGCTCAGCCCCAGCATTTT
TRBJ1-1 NA TRBV18 NA CASSMDSLTEAFF TGTGCCAGCTCAATGGACAGTCTTACTGAAGCTTTCTTT
TRBJ1-5 NA TRBV7-2 NA CASSSTGRGEGQPQHF TGTGCCAGCAGTTCCACGGGACGGGGGGAGGGTCAGCCCCAGCATTTT
TRBJ1-1 NA TRBV6-6 NA CASSYGSLNTEAFF TGTGCCAGCAGTTATGGTAGTCTGAACACTGAAGCTTTCTTT